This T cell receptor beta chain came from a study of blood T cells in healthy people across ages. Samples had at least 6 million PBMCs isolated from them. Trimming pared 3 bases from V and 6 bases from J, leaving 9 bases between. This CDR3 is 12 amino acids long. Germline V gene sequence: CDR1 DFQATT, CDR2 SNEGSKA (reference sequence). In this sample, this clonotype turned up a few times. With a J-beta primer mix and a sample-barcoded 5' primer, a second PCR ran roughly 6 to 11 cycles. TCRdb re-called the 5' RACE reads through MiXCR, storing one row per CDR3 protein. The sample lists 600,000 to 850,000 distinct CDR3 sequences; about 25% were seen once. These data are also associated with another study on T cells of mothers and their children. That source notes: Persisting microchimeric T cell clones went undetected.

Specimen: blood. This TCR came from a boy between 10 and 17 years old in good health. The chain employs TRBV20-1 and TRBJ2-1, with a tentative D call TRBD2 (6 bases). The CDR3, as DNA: TGCAGTGCTAGCGGGAGCCCCAATGAGCAGTTCTTC. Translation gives CSASGSPNEQFF.